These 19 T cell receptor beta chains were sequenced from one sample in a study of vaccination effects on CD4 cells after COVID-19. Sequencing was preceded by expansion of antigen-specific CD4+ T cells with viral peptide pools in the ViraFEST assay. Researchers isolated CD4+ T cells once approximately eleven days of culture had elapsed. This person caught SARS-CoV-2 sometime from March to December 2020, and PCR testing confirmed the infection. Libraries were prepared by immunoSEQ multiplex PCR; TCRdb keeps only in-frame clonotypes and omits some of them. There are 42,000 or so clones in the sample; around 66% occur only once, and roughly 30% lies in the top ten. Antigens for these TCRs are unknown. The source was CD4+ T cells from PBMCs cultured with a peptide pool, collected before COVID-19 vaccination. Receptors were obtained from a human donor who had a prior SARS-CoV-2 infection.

Here the CDR3 reads CASSQDPHGVSSPLHF. DNA for the CDR3: TGCGCCAGCAGCCAAGACCCTCACGGTGTGTCTTCACCCCTCCACTTT. V and J are TRBV4-1 and TRBJ1-6; no clear D gene. The CDR3 covers 16 residues. Germline CDR1 MGHRA, CDR2 YSYEKL. The V end was cut by 0 bases, the J end by 9 bases, with 15 bases between.

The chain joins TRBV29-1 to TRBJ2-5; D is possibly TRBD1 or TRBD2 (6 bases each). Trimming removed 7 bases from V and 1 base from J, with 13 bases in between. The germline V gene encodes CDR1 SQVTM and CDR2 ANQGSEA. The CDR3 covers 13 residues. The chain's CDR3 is CSGSRGAQETQYF. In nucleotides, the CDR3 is TGCAGCGGATCAAGGGGGGCCCAAGAGACCCAGTACTTC.

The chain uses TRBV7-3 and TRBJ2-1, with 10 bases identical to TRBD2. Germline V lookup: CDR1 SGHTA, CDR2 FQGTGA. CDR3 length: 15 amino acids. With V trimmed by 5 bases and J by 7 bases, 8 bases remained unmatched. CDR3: CASSLSGRLGNEQFF. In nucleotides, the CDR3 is TGTGCCAGCAGCCTTAGCGGGAGGCTGGGGAATGAGCAGTTCTTC.

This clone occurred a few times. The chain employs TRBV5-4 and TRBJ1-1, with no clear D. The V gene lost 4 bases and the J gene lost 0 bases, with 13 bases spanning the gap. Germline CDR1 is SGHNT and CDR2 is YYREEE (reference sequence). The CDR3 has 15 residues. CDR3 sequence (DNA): TGTGCCAGCAGCGGGAGGGTCAACATGAACACTGAAGCTTTCTTT. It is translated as CASSGRVNMNTEAFF.

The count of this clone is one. Here the CDR3 reads CASSSKGGLGELFF. The DNA for the CDR3 is TGTGCCAGCAGCTCGAAGGGGGGCCTCGGGGAGCTGTTTTTT. The J gene is TRBJ2-2, the V gene TRBV5-5; D may correspond to TRBD1 or TRBD2 (6 bases each). Germline assignment: CDR1 SGHKS and CDR2 YYEKEE (reference sequence). Trimming took off 3 bases at V and 7 bases at J, with 13 bases between the two ends. The CDR3 sequence is 14 residues long.

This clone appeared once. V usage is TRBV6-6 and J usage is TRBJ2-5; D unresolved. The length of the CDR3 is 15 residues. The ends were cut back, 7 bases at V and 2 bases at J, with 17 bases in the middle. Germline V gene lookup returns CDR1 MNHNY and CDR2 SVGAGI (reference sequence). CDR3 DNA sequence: TGTGCCAGCACCCAGACCCCTGCTGGTCAAGAGACCCAGTACTTC. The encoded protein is CASTQTPAGQETQYF.

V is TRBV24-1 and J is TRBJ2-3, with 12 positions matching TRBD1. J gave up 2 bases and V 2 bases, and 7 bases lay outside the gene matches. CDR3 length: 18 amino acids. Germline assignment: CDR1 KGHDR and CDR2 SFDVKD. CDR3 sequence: CATSDYSPGQGATDTQYF. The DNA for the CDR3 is TGTGCCACCAGTGATTATTCCCCGGGACAGGGGGCCACAGATACGCAGTATTTT.

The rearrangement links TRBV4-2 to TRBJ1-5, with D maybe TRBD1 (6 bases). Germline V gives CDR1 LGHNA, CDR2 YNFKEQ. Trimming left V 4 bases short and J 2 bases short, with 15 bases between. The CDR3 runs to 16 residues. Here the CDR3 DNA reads TGTGCCAGCAGCCGAGGGGCAGGGGAGGGCAATCAGCCCCAGCATTTT. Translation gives CASSRGAGEGNQPQHF.

CDR3: CASSPSSRVGEQYF. The CDR3 region has the DNA TGTGCCAGCAGCCCCTCGTCCAGGGTGGGCGAGCAGTACTTC. The J gene is TRBJ2-7, the V gene TRBV7-2; perhaps TRBD1 as D (5 bases). Between the trimmed V and J ends, which lost 5 bases and 6 bases, there was a span of 17 bases. Germline-derived CDR1 and CDR2 are SGHTA and FQGNSA. The CDR3 consists of 14 residues.

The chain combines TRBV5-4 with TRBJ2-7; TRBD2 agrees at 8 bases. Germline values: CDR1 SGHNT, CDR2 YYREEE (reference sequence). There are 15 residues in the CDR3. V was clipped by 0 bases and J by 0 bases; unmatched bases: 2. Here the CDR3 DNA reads TGTGCCAGCAGCTTGGGAGGACTAGCCTCCTACGAGCAGTACTTC. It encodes CASSLGGLASYEQYF. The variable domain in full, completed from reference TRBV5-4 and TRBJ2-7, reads ETGVTQSPTHLIKTRGQQVTLRCSSQSGHNTVSWYQQALGQGPQFIFQYYREEENGRGNFPPRFSGLQFPNYSSELNVNALELDDSALYLCASSLGGLASYEQYFGPGTRLTVT.

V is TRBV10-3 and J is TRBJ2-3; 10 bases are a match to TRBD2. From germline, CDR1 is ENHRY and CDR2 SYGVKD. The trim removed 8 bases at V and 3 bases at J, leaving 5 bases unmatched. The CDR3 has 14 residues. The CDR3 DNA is TGTGCCATCGGCCTAGCGGGAGTTACAGATACGCAGTATTTT. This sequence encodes CAIGLAGVTDTQYF.

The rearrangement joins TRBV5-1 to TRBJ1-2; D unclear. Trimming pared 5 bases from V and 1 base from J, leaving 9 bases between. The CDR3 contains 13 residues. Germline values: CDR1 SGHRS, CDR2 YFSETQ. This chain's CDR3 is CASRADLNYGYTF. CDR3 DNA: TGCGCCAGCAGAGCGGACCTTAACTATGGCTACACCTTC. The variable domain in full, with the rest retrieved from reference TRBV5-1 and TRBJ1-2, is KAGVTQTPRYLIKTRGQQVTLSCSPISGHRSVSWYQQTPGQGLQFLFEYFSETQRNKGNFPGRFSGRQFSNSRSEMNVSTLELGDSALYLCASRADLNYGYTFGSGTRLTVV.

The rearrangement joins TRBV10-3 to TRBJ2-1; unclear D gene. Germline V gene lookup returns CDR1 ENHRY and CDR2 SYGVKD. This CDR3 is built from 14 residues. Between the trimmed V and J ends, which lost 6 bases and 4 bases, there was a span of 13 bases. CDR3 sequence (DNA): TGTGCCATCAGGGACGGAGAAAGATACAATGAGCAGTTCTTC. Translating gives CAIRDGERYNEQFF.

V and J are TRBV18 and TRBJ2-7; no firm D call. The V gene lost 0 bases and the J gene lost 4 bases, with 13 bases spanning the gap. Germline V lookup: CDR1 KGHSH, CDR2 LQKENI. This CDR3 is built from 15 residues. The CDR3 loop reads CASSPPMNWIYEQYF. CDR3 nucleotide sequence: TGTGCCAGCTCACCACCGATGAATTGGATATACGAGCAGTACTTC.

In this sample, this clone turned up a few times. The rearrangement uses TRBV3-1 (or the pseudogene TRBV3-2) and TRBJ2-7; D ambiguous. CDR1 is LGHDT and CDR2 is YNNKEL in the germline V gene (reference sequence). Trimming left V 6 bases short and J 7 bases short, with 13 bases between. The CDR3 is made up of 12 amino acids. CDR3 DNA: TGTGCCAGCAGACAGAAACTGTGGGAGCAGTACTTC. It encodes CASRQKLWEQYF.

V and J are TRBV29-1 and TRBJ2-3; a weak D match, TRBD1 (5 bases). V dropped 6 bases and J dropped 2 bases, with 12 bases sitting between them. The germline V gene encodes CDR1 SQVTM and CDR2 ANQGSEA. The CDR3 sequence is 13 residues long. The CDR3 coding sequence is TGCAGCGTACGACAGTCTAACACAGATACGCAGTATTTT. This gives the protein CSVRQSNTDTQYF.

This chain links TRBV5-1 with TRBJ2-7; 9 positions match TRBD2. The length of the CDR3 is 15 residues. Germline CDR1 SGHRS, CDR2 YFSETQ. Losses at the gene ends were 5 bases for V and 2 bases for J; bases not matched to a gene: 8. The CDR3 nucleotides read TGCGCCAGCAGACTGGCTAGCGGGGAAACCTACGAGCAGTACTTC. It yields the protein CASRLASGETYEQYF.

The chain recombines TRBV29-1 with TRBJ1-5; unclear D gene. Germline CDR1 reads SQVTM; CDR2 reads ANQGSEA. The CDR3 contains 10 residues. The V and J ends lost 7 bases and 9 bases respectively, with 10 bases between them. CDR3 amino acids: CSALILPQHF. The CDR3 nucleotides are TGCAGCGCGTTAATTTTGCCCCAGCATTTT.

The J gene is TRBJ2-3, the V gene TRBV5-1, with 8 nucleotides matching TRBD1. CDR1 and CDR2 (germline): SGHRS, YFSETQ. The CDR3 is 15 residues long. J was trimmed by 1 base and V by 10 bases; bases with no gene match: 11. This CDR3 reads CASRPGGQGTDTQYF. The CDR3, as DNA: TGCGCCTCTCGCCCCGGGGGACAGGGCACAGATACGCAGTATTTT.